This record concerns one TCR beta chain sequence. The antigen is not known. It was healthy bone marrow donors who served as donors. The source of the sample is a study of cytomegalovirus exposure and HLA in healthy donors. The study's findings and limits: An apparent linkage of common viral pathogens to several of the most significant clusters emerged in a later analysis.

The PCR ran on 60 Vbeta and 13 Jbeta primers. Generated by immunoSEQ multiplex PCR, the TCRdb table keeps only in-frame clones and is missing some. This sample has about 96,000 clones, with 70% to 85% found just once. The V gene end was trimmed by 3 bases and the J gene end by 8 bases; junction bases not matched to a gene: 7. The germline V gene encodes CDR1 SGDLS and CDR2 YYNGEE. The CDR3 has 13 residues. The origin of this receptor is a man aged 30 to 39 in good health and CMV-seronegative. The chain combines TRBV9 with TRBJ1-1; 7 bases agree with TRBD1. What was sequenced was PBMCs. The DNA of the CDR3 is TGTGCCAGCAGCGACGAACCGACAGGGGAAGCTTTCTTT. Amino acid sequence: CASSDEPTGEAFF.